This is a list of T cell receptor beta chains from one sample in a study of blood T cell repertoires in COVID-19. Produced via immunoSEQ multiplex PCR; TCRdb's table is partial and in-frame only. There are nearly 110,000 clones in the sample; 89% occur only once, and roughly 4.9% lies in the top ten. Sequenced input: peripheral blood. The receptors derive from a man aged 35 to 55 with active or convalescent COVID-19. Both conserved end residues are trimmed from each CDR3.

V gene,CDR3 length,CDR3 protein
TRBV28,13,ASSLGPGVNQPQH
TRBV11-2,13,ASSLDRTLNSPLH
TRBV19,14,ASRRTGDPNTGELF
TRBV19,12,ASSRTFHNSPLH
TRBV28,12,ASRSGQTISEAF
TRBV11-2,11,ASSSTGYNSYT
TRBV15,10,ATSSAGAEQY
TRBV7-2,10,ASSLELNIQY
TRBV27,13,ASSPFTGEDEKLF
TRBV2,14,ASSGPMTGSRSPLH
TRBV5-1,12,ASSLRPDRDEQY
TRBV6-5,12,ASSYGTGAYEQY
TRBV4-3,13,ASSQNPGQYNEQF
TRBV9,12,ASSAGVEDNTIY
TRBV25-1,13,ASSESVILNYGYT
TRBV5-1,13,ASSSLGQLGNTIY
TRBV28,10,ASSFRNTEAF
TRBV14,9,ASSQVGGQF
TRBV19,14,ASSKGTGVGDTEAF
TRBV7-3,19,ASSPYLATSGRTVTYNEQF
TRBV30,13,AWSTRPNRDTEAF
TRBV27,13,ASSLVSGGGEKLF
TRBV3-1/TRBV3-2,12,ASARGAGAYEQY
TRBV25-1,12,ASSGRPGAYGYT
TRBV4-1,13,ASSQEDREGYEQY
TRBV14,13,ASSQDLTRGTEAF
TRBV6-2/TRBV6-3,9,ASSGGGEAF
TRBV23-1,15,ASSQALAGGETGELF
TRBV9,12,ASSSQGMNTEAF
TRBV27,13,ASSFSGEGGQPQH
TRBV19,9,ASTVNTEAF
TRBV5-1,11,ASSFDSMSREF
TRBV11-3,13,ASSASGLAGAEQY
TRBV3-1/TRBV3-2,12,ASSQGQVPYEQY
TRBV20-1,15,SASTVQGKTGANVLT
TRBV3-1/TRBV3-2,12,ASSQTFRGQPQH